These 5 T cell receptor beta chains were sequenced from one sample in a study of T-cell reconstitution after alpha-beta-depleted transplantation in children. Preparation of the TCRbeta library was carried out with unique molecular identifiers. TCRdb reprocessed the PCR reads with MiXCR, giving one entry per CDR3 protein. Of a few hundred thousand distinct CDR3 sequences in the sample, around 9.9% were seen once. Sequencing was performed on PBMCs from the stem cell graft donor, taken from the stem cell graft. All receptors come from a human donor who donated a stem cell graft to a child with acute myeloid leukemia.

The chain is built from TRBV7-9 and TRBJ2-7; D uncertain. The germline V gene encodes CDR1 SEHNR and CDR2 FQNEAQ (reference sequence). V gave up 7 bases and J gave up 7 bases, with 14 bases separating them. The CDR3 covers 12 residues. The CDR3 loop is CASMTSTREQYF. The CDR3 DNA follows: TGTGCCAGCATGACGTCGACCCGAGAGCAGTACTTC. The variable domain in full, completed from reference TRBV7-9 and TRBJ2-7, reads DTGVSQNPRHKITKRGQNVTFRCDPISEHNRLYWYRQTLGQGPEFLTYFQNEAQLEKSRLLSDRFSAERPKGSFSTLEIQRTEQGDSAMYLCASMTSTREQYFGPGTRLTVT.

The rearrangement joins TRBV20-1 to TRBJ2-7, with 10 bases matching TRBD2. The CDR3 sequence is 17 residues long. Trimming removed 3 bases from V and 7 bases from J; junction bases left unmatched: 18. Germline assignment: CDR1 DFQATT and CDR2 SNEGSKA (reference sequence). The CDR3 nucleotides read TGCAGTGCTAGTCCTCGGCATTTGAGCGGGAGGGCCGGGGAGCAGTACTTC. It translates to CSASPRHLSGRAGEQYF.

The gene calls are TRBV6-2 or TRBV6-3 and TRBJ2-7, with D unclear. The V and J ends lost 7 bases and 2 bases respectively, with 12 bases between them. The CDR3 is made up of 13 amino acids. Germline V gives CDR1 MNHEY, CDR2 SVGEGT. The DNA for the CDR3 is TGTGCCAGCACGCGAACTACCGCCTACGAGCAGTACTTC. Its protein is CASTRTTAYEQYF.

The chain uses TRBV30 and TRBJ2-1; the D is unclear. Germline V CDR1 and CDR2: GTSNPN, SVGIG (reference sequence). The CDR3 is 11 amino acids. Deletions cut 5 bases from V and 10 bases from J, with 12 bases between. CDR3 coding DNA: TGTGCCTGGGAGAGATCCTCCGAGCAGTTCTTC. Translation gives CAWERSSEQFF.

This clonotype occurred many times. In DNA, the CDR3 is TGCGCCAGCAGCTTATCCGGGGGCGACCAGCCCCAGCATTTT. Translation: CASSLSGGDQPQHF. The chain carries TRBV5-1 and TRBJ1-5; possibly TRBD1 for D (6 bases). Germline V gene lookup returns CDR1 SGHRS and CDR2 YFSETQ. V was cut by 2 bases and J by 7 bases, with 13 bases left in between. The CDR3 length is 14 residues.